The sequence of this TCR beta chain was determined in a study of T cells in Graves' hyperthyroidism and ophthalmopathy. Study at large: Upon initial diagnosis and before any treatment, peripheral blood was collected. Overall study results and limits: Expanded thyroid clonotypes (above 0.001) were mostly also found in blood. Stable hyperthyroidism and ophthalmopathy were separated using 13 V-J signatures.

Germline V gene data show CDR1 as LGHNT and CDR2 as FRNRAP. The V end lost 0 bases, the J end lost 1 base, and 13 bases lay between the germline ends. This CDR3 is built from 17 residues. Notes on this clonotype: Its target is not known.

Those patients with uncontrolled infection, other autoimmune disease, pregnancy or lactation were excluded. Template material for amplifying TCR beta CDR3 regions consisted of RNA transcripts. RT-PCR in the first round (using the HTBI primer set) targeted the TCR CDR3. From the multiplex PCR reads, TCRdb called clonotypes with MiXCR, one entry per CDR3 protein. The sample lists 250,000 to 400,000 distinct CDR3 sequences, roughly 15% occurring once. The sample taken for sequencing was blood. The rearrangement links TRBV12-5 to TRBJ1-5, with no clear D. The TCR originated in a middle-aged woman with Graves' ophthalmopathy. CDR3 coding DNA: TGTGCTAGTGGTTTGGTAATTGGTACACCGAGCAATCAGCCCCAGCATTTT. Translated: CASGLVIGTPSNQPQHF.